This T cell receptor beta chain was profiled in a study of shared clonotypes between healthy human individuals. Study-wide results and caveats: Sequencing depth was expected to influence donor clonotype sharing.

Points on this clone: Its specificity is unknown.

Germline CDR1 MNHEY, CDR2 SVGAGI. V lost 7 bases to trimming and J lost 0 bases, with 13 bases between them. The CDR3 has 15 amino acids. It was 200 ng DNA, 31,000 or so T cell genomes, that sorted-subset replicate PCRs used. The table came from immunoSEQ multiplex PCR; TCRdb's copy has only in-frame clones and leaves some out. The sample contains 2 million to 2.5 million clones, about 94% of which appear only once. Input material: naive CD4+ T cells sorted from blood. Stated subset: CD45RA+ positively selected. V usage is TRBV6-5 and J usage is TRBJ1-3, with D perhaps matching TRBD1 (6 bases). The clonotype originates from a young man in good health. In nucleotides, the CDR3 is TGTGCCAGCAAAAGGGGGTATCTCTCTGGAAACACCATATATTTT. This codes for CASKRGYLSGNTIYF.